The following is a T cell receptor (beta chain) sequence with its context. What antigen it recognizes has not been identified. Base quality data are lacking; no much larger clone is found one base away. The entry originates in a study of STAT5B mutations in CD4+ large granular lymphocyte leukemia (dated by TCRdb to between 2021 and 2022). With respect to the entire study: Among healthy controls, the CDR3 'QG' motif was associated with a particular HLA allele. The study compared the TCRbeta repertoires of patients with CD4+ T-cell large granular lymphocyte leukemia against those of healthy blood donors. Flow cytometry on FACSCanto II or FACSVerse showed that the purified fractions were more than 95% pure among lymphocytes. Overall results and qualifications from the work: TRBV06-family usage was enriched among the top patient clones (8/27) compared with healthy controls (2/35). Data were not HLA-matched; higher clonality in CD4+ versus CD8+ T-LGLL could reflect the relatively small sample size. CD4-sorted patient repertoires appeared more clonal than healthy CD4+ repertoires, and this difference persisted after removing the putative leukemic clones. Main leukemic clonotypes were private to each patient, although 20% to 25% of the main leukemic clonotypes were found at low frequency in the non-leukemic repertoires of other patients.

Buffy coats from 35 to 40 blood donors, supplied by the Finnish Red Cross blood service, were used as healthy controls. All TCR-sequenced material derived from peripheral blood: patient blood samples and healthy donor buffy coats. Peripheral blood mononuclear cells were isolated by Ficoll-Hypaque gradient centrifugation. CD4+ cells were magnetically purified from the buffy coats of healthy controls. The Gentra Puregene Cell and Tissue kit was used for genomic DNA extraction, and quantification was performed on a Qubit 2.0 fluorometer. CDR1 SEHNR and CDR2 FQNEAQ are derived from the germline V gene (reference sequence). Relative to germline, V is 5 bases shorter and J is 4 bases shorter, with 6 bases between their ends. From the cysteine up to the phenylalanine, the CDR3 has a length of 12 residues. The CDR3 DNA has 36 bases and is translated from base 1. TCRbeta rearrangements were sequenced from genomic DNA using the immunoSEQ assay at survey resolution. Regarding the original processing steps: In the TCR sequencing data, the lowest productive clonotype frequency that could be detected was 2.59 x 10-5. Only productive TCRbeta rearrangements, defined as complete and in-frame sequences, were included in the analyses. Sample clonality was computed as Simpson clonality in the immunoSEQ Analyzer version 3.0. Clones were binned by frequency as very rare, small, medium, large (1-20%) or hyperexpanded (>20%). Generation probabilities were estimated with OLGA 1.2.3, V-gene circos plots were generated with VDJtools, specificities were searched for in VDJdb, and CDR3 motifs were identified with GLIPH. The table was pulled from immuneACCESS by TCRdb, which kept in-frame rearrangements only. Such tables lose some clones; where checked, under half of the loss comes from unresolved V genes, and the rest has no known cause. V, J and clone size are taken as reported in that table, and D and trimming were inferred from the DNA itself. The sample table lists over 25,000 clones, around four fifths of them with a count of one. 6.2% of the sample is held by the ten biggest clonotypes.

Source material: CD4+ T cells from blood buffy coats. The rearrangement combines TRBV7-9 with TRBJ1-5, with the D segment identity uncertain. This receptor was identified in a human donor in good health. The CDR3 amino acid sequence is: CASSPGNQPQHF. The DNA sequence is as follows: TGTGCCAGCAGCCCGGGGAATCAGCCCCAGCATTTT.